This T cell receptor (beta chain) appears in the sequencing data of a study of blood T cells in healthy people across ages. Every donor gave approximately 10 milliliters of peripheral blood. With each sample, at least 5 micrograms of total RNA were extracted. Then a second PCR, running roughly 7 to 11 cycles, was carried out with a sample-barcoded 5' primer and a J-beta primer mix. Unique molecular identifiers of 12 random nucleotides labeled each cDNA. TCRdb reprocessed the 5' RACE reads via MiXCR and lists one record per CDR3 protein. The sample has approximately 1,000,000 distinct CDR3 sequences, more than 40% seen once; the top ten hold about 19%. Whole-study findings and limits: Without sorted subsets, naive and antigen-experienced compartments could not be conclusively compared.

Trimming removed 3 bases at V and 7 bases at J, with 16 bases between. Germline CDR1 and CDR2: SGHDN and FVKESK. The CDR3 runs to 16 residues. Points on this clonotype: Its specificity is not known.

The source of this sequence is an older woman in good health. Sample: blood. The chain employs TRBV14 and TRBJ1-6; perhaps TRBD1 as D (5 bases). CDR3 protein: CASSQTAGGGNSPLHF. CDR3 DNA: TGTGCCAGCAGCCAGACAGCGGGCGGTGGAAATTCACCCCTCCACTTT.